This T cell receptor beta chain derives from a study of blood T cell repertoires in COVID-19. Study details: Sources were T cells, B-cell-depleted T cells, or PBMCs; the material itself was cDNA or gDNA.

In the original analysis: Scientists estimated how many nucleated cells there were by amplifying reference gene primers. TCRdb keeps only in-frame clones here, not all; method: immunoSEQ multiplex PCR. That table gives V, J and clone size, and the DNA gave D and trimming. The data hold tens of thousands of clones, with around 88% observed a single time. Germline CDR1 reads SEHNR; CDR2 reads FQNEAQ (reference sequence). This CDR3 has 17 residues. V lost 4 bases and J 0 bases, leaving 17 bases between the germline ends. The sequencing input was peripheral blood. The genes are TRBV7-9 and TRBJ2-3, with unresolved D. This TCR was sampled from a woman of 80 years or more with acute or convalescent COVID-19. The CDR3 coding sequence is TGTGCCAGCAGCTCAGCCCGCTCTGATCGGAGCACAGATACGCAGTATTTT. Encoded protein: CASSSARSDRSTDTQYF.